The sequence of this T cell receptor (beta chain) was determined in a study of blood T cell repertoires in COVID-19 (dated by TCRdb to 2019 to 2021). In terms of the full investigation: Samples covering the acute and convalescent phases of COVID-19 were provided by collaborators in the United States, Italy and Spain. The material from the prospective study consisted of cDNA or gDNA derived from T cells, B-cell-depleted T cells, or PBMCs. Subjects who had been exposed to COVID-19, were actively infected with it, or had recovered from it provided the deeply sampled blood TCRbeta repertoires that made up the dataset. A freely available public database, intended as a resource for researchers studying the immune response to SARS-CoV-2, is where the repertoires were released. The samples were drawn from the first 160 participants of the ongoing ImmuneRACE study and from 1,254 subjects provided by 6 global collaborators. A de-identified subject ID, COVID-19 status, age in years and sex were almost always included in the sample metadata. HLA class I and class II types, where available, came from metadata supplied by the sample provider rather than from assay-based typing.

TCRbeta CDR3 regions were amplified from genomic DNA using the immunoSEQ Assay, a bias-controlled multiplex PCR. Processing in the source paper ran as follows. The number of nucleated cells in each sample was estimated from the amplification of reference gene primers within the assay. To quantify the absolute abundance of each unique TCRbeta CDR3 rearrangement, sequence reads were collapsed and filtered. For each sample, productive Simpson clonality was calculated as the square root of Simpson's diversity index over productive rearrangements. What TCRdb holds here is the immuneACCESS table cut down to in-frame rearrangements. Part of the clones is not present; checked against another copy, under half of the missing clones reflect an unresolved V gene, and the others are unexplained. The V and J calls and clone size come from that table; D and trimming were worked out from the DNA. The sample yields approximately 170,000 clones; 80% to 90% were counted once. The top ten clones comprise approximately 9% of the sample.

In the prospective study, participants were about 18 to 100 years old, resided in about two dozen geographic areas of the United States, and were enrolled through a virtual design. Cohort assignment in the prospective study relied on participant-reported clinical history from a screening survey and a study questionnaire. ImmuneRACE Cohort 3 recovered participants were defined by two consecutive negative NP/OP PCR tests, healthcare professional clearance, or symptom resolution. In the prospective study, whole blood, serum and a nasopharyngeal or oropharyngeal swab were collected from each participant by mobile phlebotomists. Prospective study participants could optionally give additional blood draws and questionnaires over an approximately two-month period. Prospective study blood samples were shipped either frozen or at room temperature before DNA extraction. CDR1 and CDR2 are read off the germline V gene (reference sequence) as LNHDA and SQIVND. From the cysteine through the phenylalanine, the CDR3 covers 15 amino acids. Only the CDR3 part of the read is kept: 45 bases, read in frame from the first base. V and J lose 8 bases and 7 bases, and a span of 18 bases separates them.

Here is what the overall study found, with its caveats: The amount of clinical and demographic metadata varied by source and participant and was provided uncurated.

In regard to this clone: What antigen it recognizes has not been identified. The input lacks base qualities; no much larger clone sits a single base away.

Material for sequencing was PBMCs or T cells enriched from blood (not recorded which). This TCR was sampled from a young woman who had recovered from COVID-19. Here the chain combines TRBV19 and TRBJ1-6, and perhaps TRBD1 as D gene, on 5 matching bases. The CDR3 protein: CASHLGAGKNSPLHF. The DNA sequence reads TGTGCCAGTCACTTAGGGGCAGGGAAAAATTCACCCCTCCACTTT.